The source of this T cell receptor (beta chain) is a study of blood T cells in healthy people across ages. There are a few counts of this clonotype. Its antigen is as yet unknown. Study-wide results and caveats: It was not possible, with unsorted PBMCs, to conclusively compare naive and antigen-experienced cells. When one million T cells were used, diversity estimates were thought to be underestimates.

The CDR3 has 15 residues. The V gene lost 2 bases and the J gene lost 2 bases, with 12 bases spanning the gap. The germline V gene has CDR1 SGHTA and CDR2 FQGNSA. The authors ran a second PCR of roughly 6 to 12 cycles using a sample-barcoded 5' primer and a J-beta primer mix. Each of the samples gave a minimum of 3 million paired-end reads that contained CDR3. TCRdb re-derived calls from the 5' RACE reads in MiXCR, one entry per CDR3 protein. Here the sample spans some 1.4 million distinct CDR3 sequences, about 40% being singletons. The rearrangement links TRBV7-2 to TRBJ2-5, with D possibly matching TRBD2 (6 bases). Specimen: blood. The TCR comes from a young woman in good health. Written as DNA, the CDR3 is TGTGCCAGCAGCTTAAACGGGGGACCTCAAGAGACCCAGTACTTC. Encoded protein: CASSLNGGPQETQYF.